This record concerns one TCR beta chain sequence. This sample stems from a study of T cells after yellow fever vaccination. V lost 0 bases and J lost 1; bases outside the gene matches: 5. The CDR3 extends over 16 amino acids. In germline, CDR1 is LGHNA, CDR2 YSLEER. TCRdb ran MiXCR on the 5' RACE reads and lists one entry per CDR3 protein. The sample records some 260,000 distinct CDR3 sequences, about 5% being singletons. The chain uses TRBV4-3 and TRBJ2-5, with TRBD1 identical over 7 bases. The sequences come from CD4+ T cells sorted from PBMCs, collected on the day of the yellow fever booster vaccination. This receptor was identified in a young man who received the YFV17D yellow fever vaccine. The CDR3, as DNA: TGCGCCAGCAGCCAAGATATACAGGGGCCCCAAGAGACCCAGTACTTC. Protein product: CASSQDIQGPQETQYF.